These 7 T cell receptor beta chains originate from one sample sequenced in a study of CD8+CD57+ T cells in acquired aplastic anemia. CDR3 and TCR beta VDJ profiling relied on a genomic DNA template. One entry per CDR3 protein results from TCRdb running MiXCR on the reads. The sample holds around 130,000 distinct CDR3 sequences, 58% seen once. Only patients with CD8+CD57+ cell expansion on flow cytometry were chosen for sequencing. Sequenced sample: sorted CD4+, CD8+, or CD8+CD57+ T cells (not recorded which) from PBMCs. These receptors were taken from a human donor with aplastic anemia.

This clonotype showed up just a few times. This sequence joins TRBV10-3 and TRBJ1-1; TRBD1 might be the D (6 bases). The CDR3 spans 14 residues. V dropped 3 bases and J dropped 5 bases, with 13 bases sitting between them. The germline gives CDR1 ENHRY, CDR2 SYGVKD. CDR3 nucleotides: TGTGCCATCAGTGAAGGCAGGGGACGAACTGAAGCTTTCTTT. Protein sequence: CAISEGRGRTEAFF.

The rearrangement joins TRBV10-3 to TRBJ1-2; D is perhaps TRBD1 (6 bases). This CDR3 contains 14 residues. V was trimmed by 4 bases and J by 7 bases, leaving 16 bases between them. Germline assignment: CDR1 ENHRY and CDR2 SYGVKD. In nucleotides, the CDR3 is TGTGCCATCAGTGTTCAGGGGATGGGGAGTGGCTACACCTTC. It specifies CAISVQGMGSGYTF.

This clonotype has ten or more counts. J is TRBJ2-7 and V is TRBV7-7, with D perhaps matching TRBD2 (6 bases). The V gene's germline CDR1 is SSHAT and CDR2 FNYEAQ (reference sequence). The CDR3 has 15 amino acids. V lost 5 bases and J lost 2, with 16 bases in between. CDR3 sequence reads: CASSPRSGPPYEQYF. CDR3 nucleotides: TGTGCCAGCAGCCCACGTAGCGGCCCCCCCTACGAGCAGTACTTC.

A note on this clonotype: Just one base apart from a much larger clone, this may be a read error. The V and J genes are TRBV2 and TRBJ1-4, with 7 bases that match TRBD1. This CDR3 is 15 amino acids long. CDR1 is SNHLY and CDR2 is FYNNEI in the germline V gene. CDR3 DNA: TGTGCCAGCAGTGAAGATGGGACAGCGAATGAAAAACTGCTTTTT. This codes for CASSEDGTANEKLLF. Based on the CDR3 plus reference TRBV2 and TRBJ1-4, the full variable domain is EPEVTQTPSHQVTQMGQEVILRCVPISNHLYFYWYRQILGQKVEFLVSFYNNEISEKSEIFDDQFSVERPDGSNFTLKIRSTKLEDSAMYFCASSEDGTANEKLLFGSGTQLSVL.

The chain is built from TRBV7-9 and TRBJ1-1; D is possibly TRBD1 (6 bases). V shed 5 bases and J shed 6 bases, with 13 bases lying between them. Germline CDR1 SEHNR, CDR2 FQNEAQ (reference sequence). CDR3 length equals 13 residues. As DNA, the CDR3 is TGTGCCAGCAGCCCGACAGGCCCCGCTGAAGCTTTCTTT. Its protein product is CASSPTGPAEAFF. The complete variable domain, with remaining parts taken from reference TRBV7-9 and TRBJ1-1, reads DTGVSQNPRHKITKRGQNVTFRCDPISEHNRLYWYRQTLGQGPEFLTYFQNEAQLEKSRLLSDRFSAERPKGSFSTLEIQRTEQGDSAMYLCASSPTGPAEAFFGQGTRLTVV.

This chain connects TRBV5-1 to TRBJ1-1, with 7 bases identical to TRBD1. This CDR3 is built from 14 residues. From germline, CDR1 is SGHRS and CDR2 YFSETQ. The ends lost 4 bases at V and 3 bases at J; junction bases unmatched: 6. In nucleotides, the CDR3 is TGCGCCAGCAGCCTGACAGGGTGGGACACTGAAGCTTTCTTT. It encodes CASSLTGWDTEAFF.

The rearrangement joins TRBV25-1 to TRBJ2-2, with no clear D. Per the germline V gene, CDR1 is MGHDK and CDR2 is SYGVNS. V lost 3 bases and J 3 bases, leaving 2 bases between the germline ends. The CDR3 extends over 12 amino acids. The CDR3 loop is CASSDDTGELFF. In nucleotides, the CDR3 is TGTGCCAGCAGTGATGACACCGGGGAGCTGTTTTTT.